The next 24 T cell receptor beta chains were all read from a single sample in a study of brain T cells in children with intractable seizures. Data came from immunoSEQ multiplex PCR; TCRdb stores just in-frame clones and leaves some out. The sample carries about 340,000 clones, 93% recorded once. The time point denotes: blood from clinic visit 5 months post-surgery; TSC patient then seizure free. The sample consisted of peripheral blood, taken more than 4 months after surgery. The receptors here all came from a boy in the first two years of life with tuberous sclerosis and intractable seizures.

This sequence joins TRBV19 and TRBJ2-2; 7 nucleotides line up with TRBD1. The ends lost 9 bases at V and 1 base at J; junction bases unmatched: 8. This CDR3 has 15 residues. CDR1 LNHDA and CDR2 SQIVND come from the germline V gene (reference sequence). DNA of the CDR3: TGTGCCAGCAACCTGGACAGGCAGAACACCGGGGAGCTGTTTTTT. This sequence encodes CASNLDRQNTGELFF. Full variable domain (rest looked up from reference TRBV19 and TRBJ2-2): DGGITQSPKYLFRKEGQNVTLSCEQNLNHDAMYWYRQDPGQGLRLIYYSQIVNDFQKGDIAEGYSVSREKKESFPLTVTSAQKNPTAFYLCASNLDRQNTGELFFGEGSRLTVL.

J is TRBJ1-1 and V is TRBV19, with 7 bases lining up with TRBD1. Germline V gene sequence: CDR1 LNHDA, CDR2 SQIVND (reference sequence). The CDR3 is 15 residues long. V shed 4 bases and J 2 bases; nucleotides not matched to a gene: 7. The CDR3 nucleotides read TGTGCCAGTAGTACCAGGGACAGACGAAACACTGAAGCTTTCTTT. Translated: CASSTRDRRNTEAFF.

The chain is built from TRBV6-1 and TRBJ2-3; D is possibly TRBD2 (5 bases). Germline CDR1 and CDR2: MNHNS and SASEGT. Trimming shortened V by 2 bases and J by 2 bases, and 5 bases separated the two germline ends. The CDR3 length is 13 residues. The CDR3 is CASSELATDTQYF. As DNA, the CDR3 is TGTGCCAGCAGTGAACTAGCCACAGATACGCAGTATTTT.

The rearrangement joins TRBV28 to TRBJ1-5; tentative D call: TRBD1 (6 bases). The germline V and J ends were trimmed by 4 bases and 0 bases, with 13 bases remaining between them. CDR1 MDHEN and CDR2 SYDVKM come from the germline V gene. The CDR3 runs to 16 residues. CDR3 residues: CASSSPGTNSNQPQHF. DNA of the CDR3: TGTGCCAGCAGTTCCCCCGGGACAAATAGCAATCAGCCCCAGCATTTT.

The CDR3 DNA follows: TGCGCCAGCAGCCGATCCATGTTAGAAGACAAGCAGTACTTC. Protein sequence: CASSRSMLEDKQYF. This rearrangement joins TRBV5-1 to TRBJ2-7; D remains ambiguous. The CDR3 contains 14 residues. Trimming left V 4 bases short and J 8 bases short, with 19 bases between. CDR1 is SGHRS and CDR2 is YFSETQ in the germline V gene.

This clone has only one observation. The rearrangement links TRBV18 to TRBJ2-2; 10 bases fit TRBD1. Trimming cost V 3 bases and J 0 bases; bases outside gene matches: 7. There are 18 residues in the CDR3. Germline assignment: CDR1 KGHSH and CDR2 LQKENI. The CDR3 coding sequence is TGTGCCAGCTCACCCTTGGACAGGGGGTACACGAACACCGGGGAGCTGTTTTTT. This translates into CASSPLDRGYTNTGELFF.

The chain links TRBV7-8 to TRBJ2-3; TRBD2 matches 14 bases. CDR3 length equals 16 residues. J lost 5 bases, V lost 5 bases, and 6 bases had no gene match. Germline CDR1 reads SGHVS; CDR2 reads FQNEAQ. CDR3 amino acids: CASSSSGTSGRDTQYF. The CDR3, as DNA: TGTGCCAGCAGCAGTTCCGGGACTAGCGGGAGAGATACGCAGTATTTT.

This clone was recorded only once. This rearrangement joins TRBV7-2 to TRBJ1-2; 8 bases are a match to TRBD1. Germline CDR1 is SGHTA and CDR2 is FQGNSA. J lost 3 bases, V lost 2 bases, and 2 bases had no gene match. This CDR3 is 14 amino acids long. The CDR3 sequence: CASSLTGGDYGYTF. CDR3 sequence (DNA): TGTGCCAGCAGCTTAACAGGGGGGGACTATGGCTACACCTTC.

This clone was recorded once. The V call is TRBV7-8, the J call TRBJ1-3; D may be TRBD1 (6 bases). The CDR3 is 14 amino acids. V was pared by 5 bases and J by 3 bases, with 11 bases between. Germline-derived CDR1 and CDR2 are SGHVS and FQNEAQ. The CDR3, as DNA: TGTGCCAGCAGCCGAGGGACACATGGAAACACCATATATTTT. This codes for CASSRGTHGNTIYF.

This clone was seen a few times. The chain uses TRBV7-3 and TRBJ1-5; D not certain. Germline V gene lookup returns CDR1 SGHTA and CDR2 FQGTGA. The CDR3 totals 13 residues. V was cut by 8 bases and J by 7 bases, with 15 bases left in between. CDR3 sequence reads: CASGAIEGQPQHF. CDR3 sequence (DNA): TGTGCCAGCGGAGCTATTGAAGGGCAGCCCCAGCATTTT.

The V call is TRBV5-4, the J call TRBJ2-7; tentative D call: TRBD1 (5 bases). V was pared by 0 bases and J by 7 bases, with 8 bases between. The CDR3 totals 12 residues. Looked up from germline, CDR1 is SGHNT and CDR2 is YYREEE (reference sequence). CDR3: CASSLGGSEQYF. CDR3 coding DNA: TGTGCCAGCAGCTTGGGGGGCAGTGAGCAGTACTTC.

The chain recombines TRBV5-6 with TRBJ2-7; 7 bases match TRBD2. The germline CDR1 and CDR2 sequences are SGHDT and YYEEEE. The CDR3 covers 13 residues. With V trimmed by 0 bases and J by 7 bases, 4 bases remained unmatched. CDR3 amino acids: CASSLGLAKEQYF. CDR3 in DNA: TGTGCCAGCAGCTTGGGACTAGCCAAGGAGCAGTACTTC. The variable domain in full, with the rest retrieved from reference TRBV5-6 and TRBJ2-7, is DAGVTQSPTHLIKTRGQQVTLRCSPKSGHDTVSWYQQALGQGPQFIFQYYEEEERQRGNFPDRFSGHQFPNYSSELNVNALLLGDSALYLCASSLGLAKEQYFGPGTRLTVT.

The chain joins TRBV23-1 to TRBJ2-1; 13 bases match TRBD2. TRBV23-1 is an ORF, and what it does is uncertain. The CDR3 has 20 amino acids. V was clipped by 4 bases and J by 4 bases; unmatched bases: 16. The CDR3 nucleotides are TGCGCCAGCAGTCCCCTACATCCCCGCTTGGGACTAGCGGGATACAATGAGCAGTTCTTC. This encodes CASSPLHPRLGLAGYNEQFF.

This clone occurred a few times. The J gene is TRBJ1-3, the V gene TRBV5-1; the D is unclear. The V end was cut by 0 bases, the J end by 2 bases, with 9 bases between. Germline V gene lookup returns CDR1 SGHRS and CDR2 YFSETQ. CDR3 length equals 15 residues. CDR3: CASSLEGSTGNTIYF. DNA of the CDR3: TGCGCCAGCAGCTTGGAGGGCAGTACTGGAAACACCATATATTTT.

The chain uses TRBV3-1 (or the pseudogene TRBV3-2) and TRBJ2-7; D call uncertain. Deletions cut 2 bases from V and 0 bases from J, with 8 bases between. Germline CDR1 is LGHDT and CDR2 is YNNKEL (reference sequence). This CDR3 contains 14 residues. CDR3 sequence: CASSQIGISYEQYF. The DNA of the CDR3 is TGTGCCAGCAGCCAAATAGGGATCTCCTACGAGCAGTACTTC.

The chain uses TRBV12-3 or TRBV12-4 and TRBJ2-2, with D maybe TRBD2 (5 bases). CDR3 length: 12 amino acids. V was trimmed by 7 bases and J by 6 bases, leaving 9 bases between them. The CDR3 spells CASTTRAGELFF. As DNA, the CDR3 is TGTGCCAGCACGACGCGGGCCGGGGAGCTGTTTTTT.

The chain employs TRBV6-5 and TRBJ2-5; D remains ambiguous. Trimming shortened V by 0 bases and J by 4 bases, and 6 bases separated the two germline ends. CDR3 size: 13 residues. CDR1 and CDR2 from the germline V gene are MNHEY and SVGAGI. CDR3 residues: CASSYSPGETQYF. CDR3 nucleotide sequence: TGTGCCAGCAGTTACTCTCCGGGAGAGACCCAGTACTTC.

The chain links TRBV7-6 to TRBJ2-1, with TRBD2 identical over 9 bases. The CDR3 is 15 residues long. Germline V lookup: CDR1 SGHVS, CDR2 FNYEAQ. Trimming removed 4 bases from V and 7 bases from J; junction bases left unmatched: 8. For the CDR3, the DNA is TGTGCCAGCAGCTGGACTAGCGACCAAGGAAATGAGCAGTTCTTC. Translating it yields CASSWTSDQGNEQFF.

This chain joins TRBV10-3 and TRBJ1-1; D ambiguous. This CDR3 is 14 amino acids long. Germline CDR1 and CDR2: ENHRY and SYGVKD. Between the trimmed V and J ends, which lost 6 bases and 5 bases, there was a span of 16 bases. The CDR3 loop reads CAISLDTPRTEAFF. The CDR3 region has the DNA TGTGCCATCAGCCTAGACACCCCGAGGACTGAAGCTTTCTTT.

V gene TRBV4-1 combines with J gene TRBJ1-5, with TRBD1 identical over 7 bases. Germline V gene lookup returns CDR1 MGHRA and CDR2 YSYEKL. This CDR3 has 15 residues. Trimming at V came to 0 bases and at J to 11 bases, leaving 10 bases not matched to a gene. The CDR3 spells CASSQDSGTAWAQHF. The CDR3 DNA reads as TGCGCCAGCAGCCAAGATTCTGGGACAGCCTGGGCCCAGCATTTT.

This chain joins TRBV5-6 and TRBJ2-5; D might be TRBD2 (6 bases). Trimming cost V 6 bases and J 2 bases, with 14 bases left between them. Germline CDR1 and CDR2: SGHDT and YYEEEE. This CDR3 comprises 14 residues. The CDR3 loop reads CASNGGLTQETQYF. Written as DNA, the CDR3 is TGTGCCAGCAATGGAGGGCTCACTCAAGAGACCCAGTACTTC.

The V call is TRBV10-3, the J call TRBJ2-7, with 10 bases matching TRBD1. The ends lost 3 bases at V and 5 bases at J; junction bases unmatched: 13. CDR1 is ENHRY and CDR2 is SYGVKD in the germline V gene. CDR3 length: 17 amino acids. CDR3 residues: CAISDLISTGTGDEQYF. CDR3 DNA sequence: TGTGCCATCAGTGACCTAATATCCACCGGGACAGGGGACGAGCAGTACTTC.

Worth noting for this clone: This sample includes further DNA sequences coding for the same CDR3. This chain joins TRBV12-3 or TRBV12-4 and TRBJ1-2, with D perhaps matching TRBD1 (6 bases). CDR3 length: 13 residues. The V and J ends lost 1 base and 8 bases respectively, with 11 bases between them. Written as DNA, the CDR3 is TGTGCCAGCAGTTTAGAGGGGGTTGGAGGCTACACCTTC. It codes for CASSLEGVGGYTF.

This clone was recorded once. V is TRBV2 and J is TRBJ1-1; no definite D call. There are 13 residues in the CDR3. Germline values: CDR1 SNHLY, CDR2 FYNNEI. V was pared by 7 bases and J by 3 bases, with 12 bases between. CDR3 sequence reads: CASTLETHTEAFF. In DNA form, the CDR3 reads TGTGCCAGCACCCTAGAAACTCACACTGAAGCTTTCTTT.